The source of this TCR beta chain is a study of blood T cell repertoires in COVID-19. Study-level background: COVID-19 samples collected from the United States, Italy and Spain covered acute and convalescent phases. The cDNA or gDNA used as material had been derived from T cells, B-cell-depleted T cells, or PBMCs.

In the original analysis: Estimation of nucleated cell counts relied on the amplification of reference gene primers. Sequencing used immunoSEQ multiplex PCR; TCRdb keeps in-frame clones, though not all of them. V, J and clone size were drawn from that table, and D and trimming were deduced from the DNA. Of about 98,000 clones in the sample, 82% were seen once. V lost 5 bases and J lost 5; bases outside the gene matches: 6. The CDR3 consists of 15 residues. The V gene's germline CDR1 is MDHEN and CDR2 SYDVKM. The chain combines TRBV28 with TRBJ1-6, with TRBD1 matching 7 bases. The TCR comes from a man between 70 and 80 years old with active or convalescent COVID-19. Sequenced: peripheral blood. The CDR3 reads CASSPLDRDNSPLHF. For the CDR3, the DNA is TGTGCCAGCAGTCCCCTAGACAGGGATAATTCACCCCTCCACTTT.